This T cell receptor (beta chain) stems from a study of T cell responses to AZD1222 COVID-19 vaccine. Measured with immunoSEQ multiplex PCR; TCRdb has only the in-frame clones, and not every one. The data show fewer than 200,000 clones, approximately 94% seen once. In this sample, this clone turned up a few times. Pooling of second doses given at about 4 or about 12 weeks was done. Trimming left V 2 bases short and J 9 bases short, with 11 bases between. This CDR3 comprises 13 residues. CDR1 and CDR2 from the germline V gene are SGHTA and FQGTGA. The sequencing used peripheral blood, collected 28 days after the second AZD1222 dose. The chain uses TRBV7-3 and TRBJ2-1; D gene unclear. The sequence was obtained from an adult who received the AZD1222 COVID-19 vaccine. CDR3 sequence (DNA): TGTGCCAGCAGCTTAGACCAAAACAGTGAGCAGTTCTTC. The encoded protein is CASSLDQNSEQFF.